This passage covers 3 T cell receptor beta chains from one sample sequenced in a study of CD8 T cells in Susac syndrome. Random hexamers were used to reverse transcribe about 0.5 to 1 ug of RNA. Each CDR3 protein gets one entry after TCRdb re-called the immunoSEQ multiplex PCR reads with MiXCR. The repertoire consists of about 300,000 distinct CDR3 sequences, with roughly 90% occurring once and the leading ten covering about 0.17%. Sequenced material: CD8+ T cells from PBMCs. These receptors were collected from a human donor with multiple sclerosis.

A single count supports this clonotype. V gene TRBV7-9 combines with J gene TRBJ1-6; D is perhaps TRBD1 (5 bases). The length of the CDR3 is 17 residues. The germline gives CDR1 SEHNR, CDR2 FQNEAQ (reference sequence). V was cut by 5 bases and J by 0 bases, with 14 bases left in between. CDR3 amino acids: CASSGDGRSSYNSPLHF. The CDR3 nucleotides read TGTGCCAGCAGCGGGGACGGAAGGAGCTCCTATAATTCACCCCTCCACTTT.

This clonotype was picked up one time. V usage is TRBV20-1 and J usage is TRBJ1-5, with unresolved D. Germline V gives CDR1 DFQATT, CDR2 SNEGSKA (reference sequence). Trimming stripped 4 bases from V and 1 base from J, with 17 bases between. The CDR3 is 16 amino acids. The CDR3 here is CSATAVLDSSNQPQHF. CDR3 nucleotide sequence: TGCAGTGCTACAGCCGTTCTAGACTCAAGCAATCAGCCCCAGCATTTT.

The chain combines TRBV9 with TRBJ2-3, with 7 bases identical to TRBD1. The CDR3 extends over 19 amino acids. The V segment lost 3 bases and the J segment 1 base; nucleotides outside the gene matches: 17. Germline CDR1 and CDR2: SGDLS and YYNGEE. Here the CDR3 DNA reads TGTGCCAGCAGCGATAACAGGGGCCTCATGACGAGGGGCACAGATACGCAGTATTTT. Translated: CASSDNRGLMTRGTDTQYF.